These 13 T cell receptor beta chains came from one sample sequenced in a study of cytomegalovirus exposure and HLA in healthy donors. The study ran its PCR with 60 Vbeta and 13 Jbeta primers. This table comes from immunoSEQ multiplex PCR, and its TCRdb copy is limited to in-frame clones, with some not included. The sample lists about 130,000 clones; over 70% were seen once. Sequencing used PBMCs. The receptors shown here come from a woman in her fifties or sixties in good health and CMV-seronegative.

As concerns this clone: The CDR3 end shows no conserved phenylalanine or tryptophan, and so a read error is likely. V and J are TRBV28 and TRBJ2-7, with 15 positions matching TRBD2. The CDR3 loop spans 19 amino acids. The V and J ends lost 5 bases and 5 bases, in that order; junction bases with no gene match: 16. Germline loops: CDR1 MDHEN, CDR2 SYDVKM. The CDR3 loop reads CASSPLLIGLAGGPDEQYL. The CDR3 nucleotides are TGTGCCAGCAGTCCCCTCCTTATAGGACTAGCGGGAGGGCCCGACGAGCAGTACCTC.

The chain carries TRBV5-3 and TRBJ2-7, with 8 nucleotides matching TRBD2. TRBV5-3 qualifies as an ORF whose function is uncertain. The J segment lost 2 bases and the V segment lost 1 base, leaving 2 bases of the junction unmatched. The CDR3 is made up of 14 amino acids. The CDR3 DNA reads as TGTGCCAGAAGCTTGAGAGCGGGAGCCTACGAGCAGTACTTC. Encoded protein: CARSLRAGAYEQYF.

The chain links TRBV5-1 to TRBJ2-1; possible D gene TRBD2, 5 bases. Trimming took off 2 bases at V and 7 bases at J, with 7 bases between the two ends. The CDR3 contains 12 residues. CDR1 is SGHRS and CDR2 is YFSETQ in the germline V gene. Here the CDR3 DNA reads TGCGCCAGCAGCTTATCGGGGAATGAGCAGTTCTTC. Its protein product is CASSLSGNEQFF.

The chain links TRBV9 to TRBJ2-3; TRBD2 matches at 7 bases. The CDR3 is 16 amino acids. Germline trimming cut 3 bases from V and 2 bases from J; bases unmatched to any gene: 9. Germline CDR1 SGDLS, CDR2 YYNGEE. The CDR3 here is CASSAGGGVYTDTQYF. The CDR3 coding sequence is TGTGCCAGCAGCGCTGGTGGGGGGGTATACACAGATACGCAGTATTTT.

The genes are TRBV7-2 and TRBJ2-7; 7 nucleotides line up with TRBD2. Looked up from germline, CDR1 is SGHTA and CDR2 is FQGNSA. There are 14 residues in the CDR3. J gave up 4 bases and V 7 bases, and 10 bases lay outside the gene matches. The CDR3 bases are TGTGCCAGCAAGAGGGCTAGCGGATCTTACGAGCAGTACTTC. Translated, it gives CASKRASGSYEQYF.

A word on this clone: This specimen includes other DNA sequences encoding the same CDR3. The CDR3 loop reads CASSDAGTDTQYF. The CDR3 DNA sequence: TGTGCCAGCAGTGATGCAGGGACAGATACGCAGTATTTT. The chain links TRBV2 to TRBJ2-3, with a weak D call TRBD1 (5 bases). Germline CDR1 and CDR2: SNHLY and FYNNEI. The CDR3 runs to 13 residues. Trimming took off 3 bases at V and 3 bases at J, with 7 bases between the two ends. The full variable domain, completed using reference TRBV2 and TRBJ2-3, is EPEVTQTPSHQVTQMGQEVILRCVPISNHLYFYWYRQILGQKVEFLVSFYNNEISEKSEIFDDQFSVERPDGSNFTLKIRSTKLEDSAMYFCASSDAGTDTQYFGPGTRLTVL.

With respect to this clone: Additional DNA sequences in this sample encode the identical CDR3. The rearrangement joins TRBV28 to TRBJ1-2; D gene ambiguous. With 6 bases removed from V and 8 bases from J, the gap between germline ends came to 16 bases. Germline CDR1 and CDR2: MDHEN and SYDVKM. The CDR3 has 13 residues. CDR3 DNA: TGTGCCAGCAGCTCCCGCCCGGTTTACGGCTACACCTTC. As protein: CASSSRPVYGYTF.

This clone was found a few times. The rearrangement links TRBV30 to TRBJ2-7; D unclear. Trimming removed 2 bases from V and 3 bases from J, with 8 bases in between. This CDR3 spans 12 amino acids. The germline V gene has CDR1 GTSNPN and CDR2 SVGIG (reference sequence). The CDR3 spells CAWSLSLYEQYF. CDR3 coding DNA: TGTGCCTGGAGTCTGAGCCTCTACGAGCAGTACTTC.

This chain links TRBV11-3 with TRBJ2-2, with D maybe TRBD1 (5 bases). Looked up from germline, CDR1 is SGHNT and CDR2 is YENEEA. V gave up 0 bases and J gave up 2 bases, with 19 bases separating them. CDR3 length: 19 residues. This CDR3 is CASSLDRLTGSHNTGELFF. DNA of the CDR3: TGTGCCAGCAGCTTAGATCGACTTACAGGATCGCATAACACCGGGGAGCTGTTTTTT. Complete variable domain (other parts from reference TRBV11-3 and TRBJ2-2): EAGVVQSPRYKIIEKKQPVAFWCNPISGHNTLYWYLQNLGQGPELLIRYENEEAVDDSQLPKDRFSAERLKGVDSTLKIQPAELGDSAVYLCASSLDRLTGSHNTGELFFGEGSRLTVL.

J is TRBJ2-5 and V is TRBV5-8; the D is unclear. Germline CDR1 SGHTS, CDR2 YDEGEE. The V gene lost 4 bases and the J gene lost 2 bases, with 15 bases spanning the gap. The CDR3 spans 15 residues. This CDR3 is CASSPRGGLQETQYF. CDR3 DNA sequence: TGTGCCAGCAGCCCCCGTGGCGGTTTACAAGAGACCCAGTACTTC.

The J gene is TRBJ1-1, the V gene TRBV5-1; D uncertain. CDR1 is SGHRS, CDR2 YFSETQ, per germline. The V gene lost 4 bases and the J gene lost 1 base, with 8 bases spanning the gap. The CDR3 is made up of 13 amino acids. DNA of the CDR3: TGCGCCAGCAGCCCCCCCGGGAACACTGAAGCTTTCTTT. As protein: CASSPPGNTEAFF.

This clone was counted a single time. This rearrangement joins TRBV28 to TRBJ1-2; 7 bases match TRBD1. Germline-derived CDR1 and CDR2 are MDHEN and SYDVKM. The CDR3 length is 14 residues. The trim removed 6 bases at V and 5 bases at J, leaving 9 bases unmatched. CDR3 bases: TGTGCCAGCAGCCGAGAAACAGGGGCTTATGGCTACACCTTC. It encodes CASSRETGAYGYTF.

The chain is built from TRBV5-4 and TRBJ1-1; 12 bases map to TRBD1. The CDR3 sequence is 15 residues long. The germline CDR1 and CDR2 sequences are SGHNT and YYREEE (reference sequence). V shed 7 bases and J 4 bases; nucleotides not matched to a gene: 8. The CDR3 bases are TGTGCCAGCGAACAAGGGACAGGGGGCTTCACTGAAGCTTTCTTT. As protein: CASEQGTGGFTEAFF.